This T cell receptor (beta chain) was recovered during a study of identical twins. With V trimmed by 0 bases and J by 3 bases, 8 bases remained unmatched. CDR3 length equals 16 residues. CDR1 SGHRS and CDR2 YFSETQ come from the germline V gene. TCRdb used MiXCR to reprocess the 5' RACE reads, holding one entry per CDR3 protein. The sample contains under 800,000 distinct CDR3 sequences, about 20% of which appear only once. These same data were also listed under a study on T cells expressing NK-cell markers. That source adds: From sorted CD3+CD56+NKG2C+, CD3+CD56+NKG2C- and CD3+CD56-NKG2C+ T cells came the TCR beta repertoires. Researchers report these clonotypes also headed the CD3+CD56-NKG2C+ fraction in a few donors.

The source of this sequence is a woman under 30 in good health. Sequenced input: PBMCs. The chain combines TRBV5-1 with TRBJ2-7; 8 nucleotides align to TRBD2. Here the CDR3 reads CASSLAGTRSFYEQYF. CDR3 DNA sequence: TGCGCCAGCAGCTTGGCCGGGACTAGATCATTCTACGAGCAGTACTTC.